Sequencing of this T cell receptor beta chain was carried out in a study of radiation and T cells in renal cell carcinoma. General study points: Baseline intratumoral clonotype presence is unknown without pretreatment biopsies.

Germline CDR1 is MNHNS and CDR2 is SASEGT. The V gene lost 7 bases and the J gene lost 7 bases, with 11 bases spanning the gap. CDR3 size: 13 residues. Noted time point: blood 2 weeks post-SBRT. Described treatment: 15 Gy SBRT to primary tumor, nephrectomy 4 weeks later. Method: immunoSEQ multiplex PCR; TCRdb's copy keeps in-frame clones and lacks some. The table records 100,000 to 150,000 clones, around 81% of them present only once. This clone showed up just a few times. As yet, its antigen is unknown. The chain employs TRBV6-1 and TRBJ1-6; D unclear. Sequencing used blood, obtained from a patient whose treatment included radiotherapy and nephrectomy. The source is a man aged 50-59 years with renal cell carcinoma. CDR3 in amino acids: CASTPAWNSPLHF. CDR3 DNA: TGTGCCAGCACCCCGGCCTGGAATTCACCCCTCCACTTT.